This T cell receptor (beta chain) was found in a study of cytomegalovirus exposure and HLA in healthy donors. PCR was performed using 60 Vbeta and 13 Jbeta primers. Produced via immunoSEQ multiplex PCR; TCRdb's table is partial and in-frame only. The sample shows approximately 180,000 clones, 70% to 90% of them seen only once. The sequenced material came from PBMCs. This TCR came from a woman aged 25 to 39 in good health and CMV-seronegative.

The DNA of the CDR3 is TGTGCCAGTAGTATAGATCGACAGGGCATCCTATCGTACGACAATGAGCAGTTCTTC. Protein sequence: CASSIDRQGILSYDNEQFF. This chain uses TRBV19 with TRBJ2-1; 7 bases fit TRBD1. The CDR3 has 19 amino acids. The junction had 16 bases not matched to a gene; V was cut back by 0 bases and J by 5 bases. Germline loops: CDR1 LNHDA, CDR2 SQIVND (reference sequence).